This T cell receptor (beta chain) was profiled in a study of CD4 and CD8 cells across lung adenocarcinoma regions. Samples came from patients with localized non-small cell lung adenocarcinoma. From the PCR reads, TCRdb called clonotypes with MiXCR, one entry per CDR3 protein. This sample has several thousand distinct CDR3 sequences, with around 50% found just once. The CDR3 runs to 13 residues. The ends were cut back, 1 base at V and 4 bases at J, with 5 bases in the middle. CDR1 and CDR2 from the germline V gene are LGHNA and YNFKEQ. The sequencing input was CD4+ T cells from the margin of a lung tumor. The receptor's source is a male donor with lung adenocarcinoma. The CD4 and CD8 labels of this study may be unreliable. This rearrangement joins TRBV4-2 to TRBJ1-3; D is unclear. The CDR3 sequence is CASSQVGGNTIYF. DNA for the CDR3: TGTGCCAGCAGCCAAGTGGGAGGAAACACCATATATTTT.